This paragraph reports one TCR beta chain. The CDR3 has 13 residues. Trimming cost V 7 bases and J 2 bases, with 12 bases left between them. RNA amounts of about 0.45 to 1 ug underwent reverse transcription with random hexamers. TCRdb reprocessed the immunoSEQ multiplex PCR reads with MiXCR, giving one entry per CDR3 protein. The repertoire consists of 150,000 to 180,000 distinct CDR3 sequences, with just under 95% occurring once and the leading ten covering just over 0.2%. This entry belongs to a study of CD8 T cells in Susac syndrome. This sequence joins TRBV12-3 or TRBV12-4 and TRBJ2-7, with D perhaps matching TRBD1 (5 bases). Sequencing input: CD8+ T cells from PBMCs. This clonotype was obtained from a human donor with multiple sclerosis. This CDR3 is CASTRQGPYEQYF. In nucleotides, the CDR3 is TGTGCCAGCACTCGCCAGGGCCCCTACGAGCAGTACTTC.